This TCR beta chain was retrieved from a study of blood T cell repertoires in COVID-19. Study context: Acute and convalescent COVID-19 specimens originated in the United States, Italy and Spain.

This CDR3 has 17 amino acids. Trimming took 2 bases from V and 3 from J, leaving 19 bases between them. Germline lookup yields CDR1 ENHRY and CDR2 SYGVKD. TCRdb keeps only in-frame clones here, not all; method: immunoSEQ multiplex PCR. The sample shows fewer than 350,000 clones, about 86% of them seen only once. The rearrangement links TRBV10-3 to TRBJ1-2; D may be TRBD1 (5 bases). The source material was peripheral blood. This receptor was obtained from a woman in her 70s with COVID-19, enrolled during active disease. The chain's CDR3 is CAISEPQGPGRDYGYTF. CDR3 DNA: TGTGCCATCAGTGAGCCGCAGGGTCCAGGACGAGACTATGGCTACACCTTC.